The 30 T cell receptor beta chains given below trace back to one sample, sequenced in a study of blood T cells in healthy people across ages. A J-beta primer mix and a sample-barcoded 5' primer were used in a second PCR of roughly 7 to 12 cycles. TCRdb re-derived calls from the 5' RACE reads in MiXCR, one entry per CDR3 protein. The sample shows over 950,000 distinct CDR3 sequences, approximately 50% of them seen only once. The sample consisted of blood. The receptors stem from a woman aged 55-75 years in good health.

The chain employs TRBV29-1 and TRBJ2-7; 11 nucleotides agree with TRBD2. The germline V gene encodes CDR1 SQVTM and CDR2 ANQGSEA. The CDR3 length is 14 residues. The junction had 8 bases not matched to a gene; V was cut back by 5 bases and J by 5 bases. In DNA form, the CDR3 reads TGCAGCGTTTCAGTAGCGGGAGGGCCGAACGAGCAGTACTTC. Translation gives CSVSVAGGPNEQYF.

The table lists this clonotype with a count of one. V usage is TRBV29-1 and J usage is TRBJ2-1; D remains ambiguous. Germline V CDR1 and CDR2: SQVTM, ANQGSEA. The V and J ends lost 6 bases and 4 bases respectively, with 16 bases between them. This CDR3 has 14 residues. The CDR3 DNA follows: TGCAGCGTCGACGGAGTTGAGGTTTACAATGAGCAGTTCTTC. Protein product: CSVDGVEVYNEQFF.

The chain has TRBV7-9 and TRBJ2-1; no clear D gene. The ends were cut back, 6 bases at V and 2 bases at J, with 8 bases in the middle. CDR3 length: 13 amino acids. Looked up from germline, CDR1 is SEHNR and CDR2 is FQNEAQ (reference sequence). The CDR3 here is CASSPNTYNEQFF. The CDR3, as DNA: TGTGCCAGCAGTCCGAATACCTACAATGAGCAGTTCTTC.

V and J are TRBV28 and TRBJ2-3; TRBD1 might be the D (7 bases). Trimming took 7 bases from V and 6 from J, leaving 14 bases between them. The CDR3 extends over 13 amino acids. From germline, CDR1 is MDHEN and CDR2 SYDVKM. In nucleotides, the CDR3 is TGTGCCAGCACCGTAGGAGGGGGCGATACGCAGTATTTT. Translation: CASTVGGGDTQYF. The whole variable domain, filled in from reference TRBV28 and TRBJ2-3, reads DVKVTQSSRYLVKRTGEKVFLECVQDMDHENMFWYRQDPGLGLRLIYFSYDVKMKEKGDIPEGYSVSREKKERFSLILESASTNQTSMYLCASTVGGGDTQYFGPGTRLTVL.

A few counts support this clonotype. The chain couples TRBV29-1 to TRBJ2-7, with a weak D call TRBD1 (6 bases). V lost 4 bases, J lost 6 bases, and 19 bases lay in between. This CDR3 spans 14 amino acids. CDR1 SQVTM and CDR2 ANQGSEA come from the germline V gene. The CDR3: CSVGHSQGSGEQYF. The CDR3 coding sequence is TGCAGCGTTGGACATTCGCAGGGGTCGGGCGAGCAGTACTTC.

The chain's CDR3 is CALGQGLTDTQYF. The CDR3 nucleotides read TGTGCCTTGGGACAGGGGCTCACAGATACGCAGTATTTT. The V call is TRBV10-3, the J call TRBJ2-3; 10 nucleotides match TRBD1. The CDR3 covers 13 residues. V lost 11 bases, J lost 2 bases, and 4 bases stayed unmatched. Germline V gene sequence: CDR1 ENHRY, CDR2 SYGVKD.

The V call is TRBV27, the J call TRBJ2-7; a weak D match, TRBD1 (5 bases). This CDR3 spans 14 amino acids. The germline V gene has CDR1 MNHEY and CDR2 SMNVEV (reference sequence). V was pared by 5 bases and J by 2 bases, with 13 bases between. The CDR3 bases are TGTGCCAGCAGTAGACAGACGTCTACCTACGAGCAGTACTTC. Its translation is CASSRQTSTYEQYF.

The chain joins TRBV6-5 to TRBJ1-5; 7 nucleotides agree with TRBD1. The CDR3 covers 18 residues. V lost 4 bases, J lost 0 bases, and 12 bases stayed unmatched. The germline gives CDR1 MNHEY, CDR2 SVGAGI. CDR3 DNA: TGTGCCAGCAGTTTCCCAACCGGGACAGCTTATAGCAATCAGCCCCAGCATTTT. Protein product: CASSFPTGTAYSNQPQHF.

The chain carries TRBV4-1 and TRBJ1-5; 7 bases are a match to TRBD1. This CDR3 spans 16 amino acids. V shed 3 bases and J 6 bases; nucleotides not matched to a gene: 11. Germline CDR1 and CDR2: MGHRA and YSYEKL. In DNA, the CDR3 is TGCGCCAGCAGCCAGATTGTCGACAGGGCTGTTCAGCCCCAGCATTTT. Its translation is CASSQIVDRAVQPQHF.

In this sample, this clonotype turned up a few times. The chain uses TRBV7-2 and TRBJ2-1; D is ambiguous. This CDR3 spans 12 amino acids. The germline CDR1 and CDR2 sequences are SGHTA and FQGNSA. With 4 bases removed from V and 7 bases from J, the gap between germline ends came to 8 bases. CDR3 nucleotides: TGTGCCAGCAGCTGGGTCTGGAATGAGCAGTTCTTC. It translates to CASSWVWNEQFF.

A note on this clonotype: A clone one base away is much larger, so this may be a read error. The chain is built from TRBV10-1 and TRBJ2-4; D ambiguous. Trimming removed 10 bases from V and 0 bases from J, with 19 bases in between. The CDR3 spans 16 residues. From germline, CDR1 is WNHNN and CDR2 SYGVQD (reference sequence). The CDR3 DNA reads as TGCGCCATCTTAGTGGGTCTGTTCCTAGCCAAAAACATTCAGTACTTC. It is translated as CAILVGLFLAKNIQYF.

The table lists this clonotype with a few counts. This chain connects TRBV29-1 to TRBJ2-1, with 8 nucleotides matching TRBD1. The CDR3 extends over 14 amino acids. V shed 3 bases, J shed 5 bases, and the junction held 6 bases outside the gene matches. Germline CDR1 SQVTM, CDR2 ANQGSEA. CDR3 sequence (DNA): TGCAGCGTTGATAGGACAGGGACAAACAATGAGCAGTTCTTC. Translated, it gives CSVDRTGTNNEQFF.

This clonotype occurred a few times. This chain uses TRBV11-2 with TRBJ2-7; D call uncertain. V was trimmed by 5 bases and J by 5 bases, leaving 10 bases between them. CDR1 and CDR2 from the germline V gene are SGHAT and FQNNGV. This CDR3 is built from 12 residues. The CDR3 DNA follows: TGTGCCAGCAGCCATGGCCGCGACGAGCAGTACTTC. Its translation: CASSHGRDEQYF.

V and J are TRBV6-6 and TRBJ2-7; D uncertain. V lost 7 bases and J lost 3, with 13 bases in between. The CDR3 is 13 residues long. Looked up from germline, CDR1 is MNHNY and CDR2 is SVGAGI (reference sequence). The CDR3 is CASNVEVRYEQYF. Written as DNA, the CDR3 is TGTGCCAGCAACGTGGAAGTGCGCTACGAGCAGTACTTC.

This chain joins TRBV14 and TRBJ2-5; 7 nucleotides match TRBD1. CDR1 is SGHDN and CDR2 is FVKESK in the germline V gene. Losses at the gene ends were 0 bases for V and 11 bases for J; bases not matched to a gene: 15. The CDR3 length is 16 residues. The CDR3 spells CASSQDLGQVNNEQYF. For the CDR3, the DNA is TGTGCCAGCAGCCAAGATTTAGGACAGGTCAACAATGAGCAGTACTTC.

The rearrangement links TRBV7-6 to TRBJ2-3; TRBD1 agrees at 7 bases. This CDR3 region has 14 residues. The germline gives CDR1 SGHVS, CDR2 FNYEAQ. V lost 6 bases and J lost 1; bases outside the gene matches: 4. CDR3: CASRTGVGTDTQYF. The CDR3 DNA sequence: TGTGCCAGCAGAACAGGGGTTGGCACAGATACGCAGTATTTT. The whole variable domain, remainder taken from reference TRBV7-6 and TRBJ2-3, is GAGVSQSPRYKVTKRGQDVALRCDPISGHVSLYWYRQALGQGPEFLTYFNYEAQQDKSGLPNDRFSAERPEGSISTLTIQRTEQRDSAMYRCASRTGVGTDTQYFGPGTRLTVL.

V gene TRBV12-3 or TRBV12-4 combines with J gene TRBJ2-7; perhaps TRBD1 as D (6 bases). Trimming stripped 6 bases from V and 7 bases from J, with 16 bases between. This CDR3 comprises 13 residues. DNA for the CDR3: TGTGCCAGCAGCCCCGACAGGAACAATGAGCAGTACTTC. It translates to CASSPDRNNEQYF.

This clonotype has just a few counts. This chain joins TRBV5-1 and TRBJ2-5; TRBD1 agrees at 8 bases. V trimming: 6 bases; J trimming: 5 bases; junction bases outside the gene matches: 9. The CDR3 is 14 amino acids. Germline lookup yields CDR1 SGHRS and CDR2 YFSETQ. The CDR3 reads CASTRTGGEETQYF. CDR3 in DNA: TGCGCCAGCACCCGCACAGGGGGTGAGGAGACCCAGTACTTC.

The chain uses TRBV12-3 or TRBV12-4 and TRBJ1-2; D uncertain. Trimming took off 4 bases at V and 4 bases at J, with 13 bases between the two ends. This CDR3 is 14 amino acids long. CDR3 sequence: CASSYSEGFYGYTF. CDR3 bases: TGTGCCAGCAGTTACTCAGAGGGTTTCTATGGCTACACCTTC.

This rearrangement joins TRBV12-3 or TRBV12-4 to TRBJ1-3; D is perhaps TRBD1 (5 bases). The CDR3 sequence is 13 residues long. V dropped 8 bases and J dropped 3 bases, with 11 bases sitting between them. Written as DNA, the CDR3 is TGTGCCAGCGCTACAGGAGGTGGAAACACCATATATTTT. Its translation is CASATGGGNTIYF.

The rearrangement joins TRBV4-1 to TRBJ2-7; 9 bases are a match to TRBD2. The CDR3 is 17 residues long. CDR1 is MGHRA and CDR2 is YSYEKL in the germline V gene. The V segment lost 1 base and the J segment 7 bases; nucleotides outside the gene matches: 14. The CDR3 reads CASSQGHSGGSYNEQYF. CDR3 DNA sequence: TGCGCCAGCAGCCAAGGTCATAGCGGGGGCTCCTACAATGAGCAGTACTTC.

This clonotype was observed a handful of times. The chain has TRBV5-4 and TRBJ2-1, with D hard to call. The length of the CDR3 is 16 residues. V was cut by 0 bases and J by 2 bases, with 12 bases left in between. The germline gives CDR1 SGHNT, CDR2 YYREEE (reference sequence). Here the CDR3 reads CASSLGPSGPYNEQFF. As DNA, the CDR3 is TGTGCCAGCAGCTTGGGACCCTCCGGCCCCTACAATGAGCAGTTCTTC.

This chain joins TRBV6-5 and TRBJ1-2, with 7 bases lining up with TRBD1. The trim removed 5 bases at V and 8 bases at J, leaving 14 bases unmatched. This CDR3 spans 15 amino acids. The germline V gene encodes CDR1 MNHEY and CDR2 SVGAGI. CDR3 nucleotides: TGTGCCAGCAGTCTCCAAACCGGGACAGTTATCGGCTACACCTTC. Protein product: CASSLQTGTVIGYTF.

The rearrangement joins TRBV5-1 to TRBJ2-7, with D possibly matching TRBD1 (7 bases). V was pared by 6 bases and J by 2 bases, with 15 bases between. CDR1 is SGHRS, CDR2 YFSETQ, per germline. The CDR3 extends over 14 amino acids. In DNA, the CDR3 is TGCGCCAGCATGGGGGCAGGGGGGCCCTACGAGCAGTACTTC. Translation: CASMGAGGPYEQYF.

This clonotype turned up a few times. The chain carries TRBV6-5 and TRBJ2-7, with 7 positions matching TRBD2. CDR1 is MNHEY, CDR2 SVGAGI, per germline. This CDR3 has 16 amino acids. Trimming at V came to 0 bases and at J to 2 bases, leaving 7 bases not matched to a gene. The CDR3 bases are TGTGCCAGCAGTTACTCGGGCGGGAGTGGCACCTACGAGCAGTACTTC. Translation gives CASSYSGGSGTYEQYF.

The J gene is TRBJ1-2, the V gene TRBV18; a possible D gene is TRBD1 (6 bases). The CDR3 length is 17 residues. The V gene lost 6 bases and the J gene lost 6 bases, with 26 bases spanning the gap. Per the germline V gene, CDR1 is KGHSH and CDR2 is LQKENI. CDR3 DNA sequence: TGTGCCAGCTCGTCTCATCCACAGGGTCGAGGGGAGGATGGCTACACCTTC. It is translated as CASSSHPQGRGEDGYTF.

CDR3 sequence reads: CASSQVGDIHSPLHF. The CDR3 DNA reads as TGTGCCAGCAGCCAAGTTGGAGACATACATTCACCCCTCCACTTT. The rearrangement links TRBV3-1 to TRBJ1-6; D is unclear. Germline V gives CDR1 LGHDT, CDR2 YNNKEL (reference sequence). This CDR3 contains 15 residues. V gave up 1 base and J gave up 8 bases, with 12 bases separating them. The full variable domain, its missing parts supplied by reference TRBV3-1 and TRBJ1-6, is DTAVSQTPKYLVTQMGNDKSIKCEQNLGHDTMYWYKQDSKKFLKIMFSYNNKELIINETVPNRFSPKSPDKAHLNLHINSLELGDSAVYFCASSQVGDIHSPLHFGNGTRLTVT.

The CDR3 sequence: CSVRGRSNTGELFF. DNA of the CDR3: TGCAGCGTTCGGGGACGTTCTAACACCGGGGAGCTGTTTTTT. This chain uses TRBV29-1 with TRBJ2-2; TRBD1 or TRBD2 may be the D gene (5 bases each). CDR3 length: 14 amino acids. Trimming left V 5 bases short and J 2 bases short, with 12 bases between. Germline V gene sequence: CDR1 SQVTM, CDR2 ANQGSEA.

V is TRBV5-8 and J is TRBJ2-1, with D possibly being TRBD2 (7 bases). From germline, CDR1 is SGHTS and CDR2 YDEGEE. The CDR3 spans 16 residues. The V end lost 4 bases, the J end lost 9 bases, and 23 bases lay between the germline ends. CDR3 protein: CASSALAGAGIGEQFF. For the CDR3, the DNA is TGTGCCAGCAGCGCTCTTGCGGGGGCAGGCATTGGTGAGCAGTTCTTC.

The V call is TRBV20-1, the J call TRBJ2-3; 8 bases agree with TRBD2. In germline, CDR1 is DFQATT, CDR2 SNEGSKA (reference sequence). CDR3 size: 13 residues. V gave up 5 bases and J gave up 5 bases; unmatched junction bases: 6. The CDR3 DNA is TGCAGTGCTGGCATTGGGACTAGAGATACGCAGTATTTT. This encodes CSAGIGTRDTQYF.